The clone carrying this TCR beta chain was observed a handful of times. Its antigen is not identified. The data are from a study of T-cell reconstitution after alpha-beta-depleted transplantation in children. Study results and caveats: Certain patients had high TCRbeta diversity at day 60, and it came from recipient T cells and thymic progenitors that survived. Reportedly, alpha-beta T cells present about two months post-transplant originated from several hundred expanded clones of graft origin. Newly generated T cells supplied most T-cell counts and diversity one year post-transplant.

Trimming took 6 bases from V and 7 from J, leaving 13 bases between them. The CDR3 contains 13 residues. Germline V lookup: CDR1 ENHRY, CDR2 SYGVKD. The TCRbeta library incorporated unique molecular identifiers. TCRdb reanalysed the PCR reads using MiXCR and keeps one entry per CDR3 protein. The sample lists approximately 82,000 distinct CDR3 sequences; less than 20% were seen once. The chain combines TRBV10-3 with TRBJ2-1; possibly TRBD1 for D (5 bases). The sample in question was PBMCs, mostly from graft donor cells, obtained 180 days after TCRalphabeta/CD19-depleted stem cell transplant. This sequence originates from a male patient aged 2 to 9 who had a stem cell transplant for acute lymphoblastic leukemia, so the T cells may come from the graft donor. CDR3 DNA: TGTGCCATCAGGTCCAGGGAAGGTAATGAGCAGTTCTTC. Translation gives CAIRSREGNEQFF.